One sample yielded the 20 T cell receptor beta chains listed below, sequenced in a study of T cells after yellow fever vaccination. TCRdb called the 5' RACE reads again in MiXCR, with one record for every CDR3 protein. The sample records hundreds of thousands of distinct CDR3 sequences, 3.6% being singletons. Material: PBMCs, obtained on the day of the yellow fever booster vaccination. The receptors shown here come from a man younger than 35 who received the YFV17D yellow fever vaccine.

This clonotype has a handful of counts. The gene calls are TRBV6-6 and TRBJ2-2, with D possibly matching TRBD2 (5 bases). This CDR3 region has 14 residues. Germline V gene lookup returns CDR1 MNHNY and CDR2 SVGAGI (reference sequence). Trimming shortened V by 6 bases and J by 2 bases, and 10 bases separated the two germline ends. This CDR3 reads CASRSGSNTGELFF. As DNA, the CDR3 is TGTGCCAGCAGGAGTGGGAGCAACACCGGGGAGCTGTTTTTT.

The table lists this clonotype with a few counts. This sequence joins TRBV12-3 or TRBV12-4 and TRBJ2-5, with unresolved D. V was shortened by 0 bases and J by 5 bases, with 13 bases between the two germline ends. The CDR3 contains 15 residues. For the CDR3, the DNA is TGTGCCAGCAGTTTAGCGACCGTGGGGTGGGAGACCCAGTACTTC. It is translated as CASSLATVGWETQYF.

This clonotype was detected ten times or more. This chain joins TRBV5-1 and TRBJ2-5; D perhaps matches TRBD2 (6 bases). With 1 base removed from V and 4 bases from J, the gap between germline ends came to 17 bases. The CDR3 covers 16 residues. The germline V gene has CDR1 SGHRS and CDR2 YFSETQ. In DNA form, the CDR3 reads TGCGCCAGCAGCTTGTTTCTCGGTAGCGGTAGAGAGACCCAGTACTTC. Protein product: CASSLFLGSGRETQYF.

This clonotype was detected ten times or more. The chain has TRBV23-1 and TRBJ1-5, with D possibly TRBD1 on 5 matching bases. TRBV23-1 falls under the ORF class, with uncertain function. The germline V and J ends were trimmed by 7 bases and 7 bases, with 14 bases remaining between them. The CDR3 loop spans 13 amino acids. The CDR3 loop reads CASISQGYQPQHF. The CDR3 DNA sequence: TGCGCCAGCATCAGCCAGGGATACCAGCCCCAGCATTTT.

This clonotype came up a few times. V usage is TRBV12-3 or TRBV12-4 and J usage is TRBJ2-7; 8 bases line up with TRBD2. This CDR3 comprises 13 residues. Unmatched junction bases numbered 5, after V lost 3 bases and J lost 7 bases. CDR3 DNA sequence: TGTGCCAGCAGTTTCGGGGGGGCTCGAGAGCAGTACGTC. Its protein is CASSFGGAREQYV.

At least ten counts were recorded for this clonotype. This rearrangement joins TRBV12-3 or TRBV12-4 to TRBJ2-5; the match to TRBD2 covers 15 bases. The CDR3 length is 20 residues. V lost 4 bases and J lost 5; bases outside the gene matches: 17. This CDR3 reads CASSSPGLAGGPPGFETQYF. The CDR3 DNA reads as TGTGCCAGCAGTTCCCCGGGACTAGCGGGGGGCCCGCCGGGGTTCGAGACCCAGTACTTC.

Many counts were recorded for this clonotype. Here the CDR3 reads CATLGGWGEKLFF. CDR3 in DNA: TGTGCCACCCTAGGGGGCTGGGGAGAAAAACTGTTTTTT. The genes are TRBV28 and TRBJ1-4, with 7 nucleotides matching TRBD1. Germline V gene lookup returns CDR1 MDHEN and CDR2 SYDVKM. This CDR3 has 13 residues. The V and J ends lost 10 bases and 8 bases, in that order; junction bases with no gene match: 10. Supplemented by reference TRBV28 and TRBJ1-4, the full variable domain reads DVKVTQSSRYLVKRTGEKVFLECVQDMDHENMFWYRQDPGLGLRLIYFSYDVKMKEKGDIPEGYSVSREKKERFSLILESASTNQTSMYLCATLGGWGEKLFFGSGTQLSVL.

This clonotype was observed at least ten times. V usage is TRBV6-5 and J usage is TRBJ2-7; the D gene is possibly TRBD2 (5 bases). Trimming left V 10 bases short and J 1 base short, with 8 bases between. The germline V gene encodes CDR1 MNHEY and CDR2 SVGAGI. This CDR3 contains 11 residues. DNA for the CDR3: TGTGCCACAGGACTTTCCTACGAGCAGTACTTC. This sequence encodes CATGLSYEQYF.

This clonotype was counted only a few times. The rearrangement uses TRBV12-3 or TRBV12-4 and TRBJ2-1, with D possibly being TRBD1 (6 bases). Trimming took 5 bases from V and 4 from J, leaving 12 bases between them. This CDR3 spans 14 amino acids. The CDR3 sequence is CASSQGQGYNEQFF. Written as DNA, the CDR3 is TGTGCCAGCAGTCAGGGGCAGGGATACAATGAGCAGTTCTTC.

A few counts support this clonotype. The V and J genes are TRBV6-2 or TRBV6-3 and TRBJ1-6; the D is unclear. Looked up from germline, CDR1 is MNHEY and CDR2 is SVGEGT. The CDR3 consists of 15 residues. V dropped 2 bases and J dropped 6 bases, with 11 bases sitting between them. The CDR3 spells CASSYAEYLNSPLHF. The CDR3, as DNA: TGTGCCAGCAGTTACGCGGAATACCTTAATTCACCCCTCCACTTT.

This clonotype was recorded at least ten times. The chain couples TRBV7-8 to TRBJ2-7, with D perhaps assigned TRBD1 or TRBD2 (5 bases each). V was shortened by 4 bases and J by 2 bases, with 9 bases between the two germline ends. The CDR3 loop spans 13 amino acids. The germline gives CDR1 SGHVS, CDR2 FQNEAQ. CDR3 protein: CASSSWGTYEQYV. CDR3 DNA sequence: TGTGCCAGCAGCTCTTGGGGGACCTACGAGCAGTACGTC.

This clonotype was detected ten times or more. The V and J genes are TRBV7-9 and TRBJ2-2; weak D call: TRBD2 (6 bases). The CDR3 has 13 amino acids. With 4 bases removed from V and 6 bases from J, the gap between germline ends came to 9 bases. Germline CDR1 reads SEHNR; CDR2 reads FQNEAQ (reference sequence). The DNA for the CDR3 is TGTGCCAGCAGCTCACTAGCCGCCGGGGAGCTGTTTTTT. Its translation is CASSSLAAGELFF.

This clonotype has a count of ten or more. V is TRBV7-8 and J is TRBJ2-5; D gene unclear. Trimming stripped 0 bases from V and 4 bases from J, with 15 bases between. The CDR3 spans 16 residues. Germline V gene sequence: CDR1 SGHVS, CDR2 FQNEAQ. The CDR3 loop is CASSLARVTFRETQYF. The CDR3 DNA reads TGTGCCAGCAGCTTAGCGCGCGTGACTTTCAGAGAGACCCAGTACTTC.

At least ten counts were recorded for this clonotype. The rearrangement links TRBV6-2 or TRBV6-3 to TRBJ2-1, with 10 bases lining up with TRBD1. Germline-derived CDR1 and CDR2 are MNHEY and SVGEGT. The length of the CDR3 is 16 residues. The trim removed 4 bases at V and 0 bases at J, leaving 3 bases unmatched. DNA of the CDR3: TGTGCCAGCAGTTCACGACAGGGGGCCTCCTACAATGAGCAGTTCTTC. It is translated as CASSSRQGASYNEQFF.

The V and J genes are TRBV6-5 and TRBJ2-5; 9 nucleotides match TRBD2. CDR1 MNHEY and CDR2 SVGAGI come from the germline V gene. Germline trimming cut 5 bases from V and 2 bases from J; bases unmatched to any gene: 9. CDR3 length: 16 amino acids. In DNA, the CDR3 is TGTGCCAGCAGTCCCTTTCGCGGGAGGGGACAAGAGACCCAGTACTTC. Translation: CASSPFRGRGQETQYF.

This clonotype was counted a few times. The CDR3 reads CASSFRGADNEQFF. The CDR3 DNA reads TGTGCCAGCAGTTTTCGGGGGGCCGACAATGAGCAGTTCTTC. J is TRBJ2-1 and V is TRBV27; D may be TRBD2 (7 bases). The V gene lost 3 bases and the J gene lost 5 bases, with 11 bases spanning the gap. The germline V gene has CDR1 MNHEY and CDR2 SMNVEV (reference sequence). This CDR3 region has 14 residues.

This clonotype was recorded at least ten times. The chain couples TRBV20-1 to TRBJ2-3; 11 nucleotides align to TRBD1. Germline V gene lookup returns CDR1 DFQATT and CDR2 SNEGSKA (reference sequence). J lost 4 bases, V lost 3 bases, and 3 bases had no gene match. This CDR3 is built from 14 residues. CDR3 DNA sequence: TGCAGTGCTAGGGACAGGGGGCTATCAGATACGCAGTATTTT. Its protein is CSARDRGLSDTQYF.

There are many counts of this clonotype. The chain has TRBV7-9 and TRBJ2-1; 8 bases line up with TRBD1. The V and J ends lost 4 bases and 7 bases, in that order; junction bases with no gene match: 9. In germline, CDR1 is SEHNR, CDR2 FQNEAQ (reference sequence). This CDR3 is 15 amino acids long. The CDR3 region is CASSSEGRGLNEQFF. The CDR3 DNA sequence: TGTGCCAGCAGCTCGGAAGGCAGGGGGCTAAATGAGCAGTTCTTC. The entire variable domain, with the rest obtained from reference TRBV7-9 and TRBJ2-1, is as follows: DTGVSQNPRHKITKRGQNVTFRCDPISEHNRLYWYRQTLGQGPEFLTYFQNEAQLEKSRLLSDRFSAERPKGSFSTLEIQRTEQGDSAMYLCASSSEGRGLNEQFFGPGTRLTVL.

The rearrangement links TRBV5-1 to TRBJ1-1, with 9 bases aligning to TRBD1. The V segment lost 4 bases and the J segment 5 bases; nucleotides outside the gene matches: 12. The CDR3 has 16 amino acids. CDR1 and CDR2 from the germline V gene are SGHRS and YFSETQ. The chain's CDR3 is CASSITGTGRRTEAFF. The DNA of the CDR3 is TGCGCCAGCAGCATAACCGGGACAGGGAGACGGACTGAAGCTTTCTTT.

This clonotype came up a few times. The chain recombines TRBV5-1 with TRBJ2-2, with D perhaps TRBD1 or TRBD2 (5 bases each). The V gene lost 2 bases and the J gene lost 1 base, with 9 bases spanning the gap. Germline CDR1 SGHRS, CDR2 YFSETQ. The CDR3 has 15 residues. For the CDR3, the DNA is TGCGCCAGCAGCTTCGGGACCAAGAACACCGGGGAGCTGTTTTTT. Protein product: CASSFGTKNTGELFF.